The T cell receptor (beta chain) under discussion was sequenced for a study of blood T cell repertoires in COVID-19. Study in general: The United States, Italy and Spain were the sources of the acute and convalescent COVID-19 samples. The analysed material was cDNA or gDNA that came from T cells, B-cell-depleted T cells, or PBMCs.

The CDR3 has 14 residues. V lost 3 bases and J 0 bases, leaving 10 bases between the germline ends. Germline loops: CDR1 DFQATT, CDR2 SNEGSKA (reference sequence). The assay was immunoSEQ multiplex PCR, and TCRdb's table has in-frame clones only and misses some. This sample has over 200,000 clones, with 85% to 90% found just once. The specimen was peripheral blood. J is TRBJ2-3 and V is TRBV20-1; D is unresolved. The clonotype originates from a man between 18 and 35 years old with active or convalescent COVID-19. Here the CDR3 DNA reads TGCAGTGCTAGTCTCCAGTCTAGCACAGATACGCAGTATTTT. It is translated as CSASLQSSTDTQYF.